This section outlines one TCR beta chain sequence together with its context. Its specificity is unknown. Germline V gene sequence: CDR1 MNHEY, CDR2 SVGAGI. Trimming cost V 0 bases and J 3 bases, with 9 bases left between them. The CDR3 consists of 15 residues. The PCR contained 60 Vbeta and 13 Jbeta primers. The repertoire was sequenced with immunoSEQ multiplex PCR; TCRdb's copy has only in-frame clones and lacks some. Of 100,000 to 150,000 clones detected, 87% appear once; the ten largest clones hold approximately 4.7%. The entry originates in a study of cytomegalovirus exposure and HLA in healthy donors. Overall study context: A previous analysis identified approximately 110 million unique TCR beta sequences derived from around 200 million T cells. Early released data had about 85 million unique TCRs, all coming from HLA-typed donors.

Points from the study as a whole: Later work found most CMV-associated TCR beta chains apparently HLA-restricted. After further analysis at a later stage, 16,951 TCR beta sequences were associated with HLA alleles at 0.05 false discovery rate.

V is TRBV6-5 and J is TRBJ1-5; no firm D call. Sequencing was performed on PBMCs. The clonotype was recovered from a woman aged 25 to 45 in good health and CMV-seronegative. The CDR3 loop reads CASSYSRSLNQPQHF. DNA of the CDR3: TGTGCCAGCAGTTACTCGCGAAGCCTCAATCAGCCCCAGCATTTT.